This record looks at one T cell receptor (beta chain) sequence and its context. Germline V gene data show CDR1 as SGHAT and CDR2 as FQNNGV. The CDR3 contains 15 residues. V shed 4 bases, J shed 4 bases, and the junction held 9 bases outside the gene matches. This specimen belongs to a study of blood T cell repertoires in COVID-19. On the study more broadly: Sites across the United States, Italy and Spain contributed samples from acute and convalescent COVID-19. T cells, B-cell-depleted T cells, or PBMCs provided the cDNA or gDNA that served as material.

Produced via immunoSEQ multiplex PCR; TCRdb's table is partial and in-frame only. Counted here are tens of thousands of clones, about 87% occurring once; the ten biggest clones make up under 7.5%. This chain connects TRBV11-2 to TRBJ1-2, with 7 bases that match TRBD1. The receptor comes from a woman of 80 years or more with acute or convalescent COVID-19. Sequenced input: peripheral blood. The CDR3 is CASSSRVQGGYGYTF. CDR3 sequence (DNA): TGTGCCAGCAGCTCGCGGGTTCAGGGGGGCTATGGCTACACCTTC.